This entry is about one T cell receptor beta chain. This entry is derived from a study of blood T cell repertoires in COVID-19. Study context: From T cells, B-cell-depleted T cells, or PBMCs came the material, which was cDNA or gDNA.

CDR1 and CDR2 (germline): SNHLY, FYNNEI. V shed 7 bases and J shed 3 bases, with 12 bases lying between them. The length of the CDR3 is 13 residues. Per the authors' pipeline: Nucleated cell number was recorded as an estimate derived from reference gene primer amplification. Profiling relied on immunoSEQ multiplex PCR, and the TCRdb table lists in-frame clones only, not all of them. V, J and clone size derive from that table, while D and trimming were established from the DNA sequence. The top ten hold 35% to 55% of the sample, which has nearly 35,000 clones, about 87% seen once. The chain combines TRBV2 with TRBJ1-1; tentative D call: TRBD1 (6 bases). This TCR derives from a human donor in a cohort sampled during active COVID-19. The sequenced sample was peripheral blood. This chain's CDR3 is CASNLGGDTEAFF. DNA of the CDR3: TGTGCCAGCAACCTAGGGGGGGACACTGAAGCTTTCTTT.